This is a list of T cell receptor beta chains from one sample in a study of OX40 agonist ivuxolimab in advanced cancers. Generated by immunoSEQ multiplex PCR, the TCRdb table keeps only in-frame clones and is missing some. The data contain over 75,000 clones, around 85% of them seen just once; the ten biggest clones take up less than 1.5%. The sequenced sample was CD4+ or CD8+ T cells sorted from blood, obtained in a trial of the OX40 agonist ivuxolimab. Receptor source: an adult with an advanced solid tumor such as melanoma, head and neck, liver or kidney cancer. Each CDR3 is given with its conserved first and last residue. Each record gives: J gene, D gene, V gene, clone size, CDR3 DNA, CDR3 protein. D genes are given only for firm matches. Clone size is stated in some rows and not others, as once, few, many or a class when expanded.

>TRBJ2-1|.|TRBV5-6|.
TGTGCCAGCAGCCAGACATCAGAGCAGTTCTTC
CASSQTSEQFF
>TRBJ1-3|.|TRBV5-1|.
TGCGCCAGCAGTGCGGGTACAACTGGAAACACCATATATTTT
CASSAGTTGNTIYF
>TRBJ2-7|TRBD2|TRBV13|.
TGTGCCAGCAGCTCCACCGGGGGGGACTCCTACTACGAGCAGTACTTC
CASSSTGGDSYYEQYF
>TRBJ2-2|.|TRBV4-1|.
TGCGCCAGCAGCCTGGAAGAGGGCACCGGGGAGCTGTTTTTT
CASSLEEGTGELFF
>TRBJ1-1|TRBD1|TRBV19|.
TGTGCCAGTAGCTCCAGGGGGTCGGACACTGAAGCTTTCTTT
CASSSRGSDTEAFF
>TRBJ2-1|TRBD1|TRBV30|few
TGTGCCTGGAATCCGGGACTCAGGGGGCGTGAGCAGTTCTTC
CAWNPGLRGREQFF
>TRBJ2-7|.|TRBV7-6|.
TGTGCCAGCAGCTTGGCGGAGACCTACGAGCAGTACTTC
CASSLAETYEQYF
>TRBJ2-7|TRBD2|TRBV6-6|.
TGTGCCAGCAGTACTAGCGGCTACGAGCAGTACTTC
CASSTSGYEQYF
>TRBJ2-1|.|TRBV6-5|.
TGTGCCAGCCGGACATTGGGGCTAGAAGAGTTCTTC
CASRTLGLEEFF
>TRBJ1-1|.|TRBV27|few
TGTGCCAGCAGTTTGTTCCCGAACACTGAAGCTTTCTTT
CASSLFPNTEAFF
>TRBJ2-7|.|TRBV9|.
TGTGCCAGCAGCCGTCTCAGCAGGACCTACGAGCAGTACTTC
CASSRLSRTYEQYF
>TRBJ2-1|.|TRBV7-8|.
TGTGCCAGCAGCCGTTCCGGGACGAGCTACAATGAGCAGTTCTTC
CASSRSGTSYNEQFF
>TRBJ2-2|.|TRBV5-1|.
TGCGCCAGCAGCTTGGAATTATCCGGGGAGCTGTTTTTT
CASSLELSGELFF
>TRBJ2-5|.|TRBV5-1|once
TGCGCCAGCAGCCCCCGAGCTGGAGCGCAAGAGACCCAGTACTTC
CASSPRAGAQETQYF
>TRBJ2-5|TRBD1|TRBV30|.
TGTGCCTGGAGTGACAGGGGGTGGGAGACCCAGTACTTC
CAWSDRGWETQYF
>TRBJ1-1|.|TRBV30|.
TGTGCCCTTCGAACCTTGAACACTGAAGCTTTCTTT
CALRTLNTEAFF
>TRBJ2-2|TRBD1|TRBV29-1|once
TGCAGCGTCCGCGGACAGGGGGGCACCGGGGAGCTGTTTTTT
CSVRGQGGTGELFF
>TRBJ1-5|.|TRBV7-9|once
TGTGCCAGCAGCTCTTCGACAGCCCATCAGCCCCAGCATTTT
CASSSSTAHQPQHF
>TRBJ1-3|.|TRBV5-1|.
TGCGCCAGCAGCTTGGCTGCCGTCTCTGGAAACACCATATATTTT
CASSLAAVSGNTIYF
>TRBJ1-5|.|TRBV4-1|.
TGCGCCAGCAGCCAAGATAGCAGGGCTTATAGCAATCAGCCCCAGCATTTT
CASSQDSRAYSNQPQHF
>TRBJ2-1|.|TRBV15|few
TGTGCCACCAGCACGGCTAGCGACGTCTACAATGAGCAGTTCTTC
CATSTASDVYNEQFF
>TRBJ2-1|TRBD2|TRBV27|once
TGTGCCAGCAGTGCGGGACTAGCGGGTGTAAATGAGCAGTTCTTC
CASSAGLAGVNEQFF
>TRBJ1-5|TRBD1|TRBV5-8|.
TGTGCCAGCAGCCCCGGACAGGGGAGTCCAGCCCAGCATTTT
CASSPGQGSPAQHF